Listed below are T cell receptor beta chains from one sample, sequenced in a study of shared clonotypes between healthy human individuals. This table comes from immunoSEQ multiplex PCR, and its TCRdb copy is limited to in-frame clones, with some not included. The sample includes 1,400,000 or so clones, 98% to 99% seen only once; the top ten take 0.36%. The sequenced sample consisted of naive CD4+ T cells sorted from blood. The receptors derive from a man aged 30 to 45 in good health. CDR3s include the opening cysteine and the closing phenylalanine or tryptophan. The order of the fields is clone size, J gene, D gene, V gene, CDR3 DNA, CDR3 protein. The D gene is left open where the match is weak. Where a row states a size, it is once, few, many or the class of an expanded clone; other rows omit it.

size: .; J: TRBJ2-4; D: TRBD1; V: TRBV30; DNA: TGTGCCTGGAGGGCAGGGGGTTCATACATTCAGTACTTC; CDR3: CAWRAGGSYIQYF
size: .; J: TRBJ2-5; D: .; V: TRBV25-1; DNA: TGTGCCAGCGGAGAGACCCAGTACTTC; CDR3: CASGETQYF
size: .; J: TRBJ2-2; D: .; V: TRBV5-1; DNA: TGCGCCAGCAGCCTGGGGGCGGGCCCCGGGGAGCTGTTTTTT; CDR3: CASSLGAGPGELFF
size: .; J: TRBJ2-2; D: TRBD2; V: TRBV25-1; DNA: TGTGCCAGCAGGGCTAGCGGAACCGGGGAGCTGTTTTTT; CDR3: CASRASGTGELFF
size: once; J: TRBJ2-2; D: TRBD1; V: TRBV7-7; DNA: TGTGCCAGCAGCTTTGGACAGGGTAGCACCGGGGAGCTGTTTTTT; CDR3: CASSFGQGSTGELFF
size: .; J: TRBJ1-5; D: .; V: TRBV6-5; DNA: TGTGCCAGCAGTTACGCGGGAACGAATCAGCCCCAGCATTTT; CDR3: CASSYAGTNQPQHF
size: .; J: TRBJ2-1; D: TRBD2; V: TRBV12-5; DNA: TGTGCTAGTGTCCCCCCGGGACTATCCGTCAATGAGCAGTTCTTC; CDR3: CASVPPGLSVNEQFF
size: .; J: TRBJ1-5; D: .; V: TRBV19; DNA: TGTGCCAGTAACGACATAAGCAATCAGCCCCAGCATTTT; CDR3: CASNDISNQPQHF
size: .; J: TRBJ2-1; D: .; V: TRBV18; DNA: TGTGCCAGCTCACCACCATCGGCCAGGGCGAATGAGCAGTTCTTC; CDR3: CASSPPSARANEQFF
size: once; J: TRBJ1-2; D: TRBD1; V: TRBV7-9; DNA: TGTGCCAGCAGCTTATCGGACAGGGGGCTTAAGTATGGCTACACCTTC; CDR3: CASSLSDRGLKYGYTF
size: .; J: TRBJ2-7; D: .; V: TRBV5-8; DNA: TGTGCCAGCAGCTTGGTCCGAAAGGCCGGCGAGCAGTACTTC; CDR3: CASSLVRKAGEQYF
size: .; J: TRBJ1-5; D: .; V: TRBV6-1; DNA: TGTGCCAGCAGTGAAAGGGTCGATCAGCCCCAGCATTTT; CDR3: CASSERVDQPQHF
size: .; J: TRBJ1-5; D: .; V: TRBV2; DNA: TGTGCCAGCACCGGGGGGAGCAATCAGCCCCAGCATTTT; CDR3: CASTGGSNQPQHF
size: .; J: TRBJ1-5; D: .; V: TRBV6-6; DNA: TGTGCCAGCAGTTACAACGAATGGCGGAATCAGCCCCAGCATTTT; CDR3: CASSYNEWRNQPQHF
size: .; J: TRBJ2-1; D: TRBD1; V: TRBV7-8; DNA: TGTGCCAGCAGCTCCTCCGGGACAGACAATGAGCAGTTCTTC; CDR3: CASSSSGTDNEQFF
size: .; J: TRBJ2-1; D: .; V: TRBV4-2; DNA: TGTGCCAGCAGCCAAGGGGCTGGGGCAGACAATGAGCAGTTCTTC; CDR3: CASSQGAGADNEQFF
size: few; J: TRBJ2-7; D: TRBD2; V: TRBV18; DNA: TGTGCCAGCTCCCCGGGGGGAGCACACGAGCAGTACTTC; CDR3: CASSPGGAHEQYF
size: once; J: TRBJ1-4; D: .; V: TRBV27; DNA: TGTGCCAGCAGCCCAGGGTGGGGGGGTAATGAAAAACTGTTTTTT; CDR3: CASSPGWGGNEKLFF
size: .; J: TRBJ2-5; D: .; V: TRBV5-5; DNA: TGTGCCAGCAGCTTGGTTGCCACAAATCAAGAGACCCAGTACTTC; CDR3: CASSLVATNQETQYF
size: .; J: TRBJ2-7; D: TRBD2; V: TRBV15; DNA: TGTGCCACCAGCAGAGATTTACCGGGAGGGAACGAGCAGTACTTC; CDR3: CATSRDLPGGNEQYF
size: .; J: TRBJ1-2; D: .; V: TRBV28; DNA: TGTGCCAGCAGTTTGGGGCTACCTAACTATGGCTACACCTTC; CDR3: CASSLGLPNYGYTF
size: .; J: TRBJ2-3; D: .; V: TRBV5-1; DNA: TGCGCCAGCAGCTTATTGAGTGAGGGAAGGACAGATACGCAGTATTTT; CDR3: CASSLLSEGRTDTQYF
size: .; J: TRBJ1-4; D: .; V: TRBV9; DNA: TGTGCCAGCAGCGTAGCCATGGGGCAGTCTAATGAAAAACTGTTTTTT; CDR3: CASSVAMGQSNEKLFF
size: .; J: TRBJ2-7; D: TRBD1; V: TRBV6-5; DNA: TGTGCCAGCAGACAGGGGACAGGGAGCTACGAGCAGTACTTC; CDR3: CASRQGTGSYEQYF
size: .; J: TRBJ2-7; D: TRBD2; V: TRBV4-1; DNA: TGCGCCAGCAGCCAGGGTAGCGGGAGGGCCACAGGCGAGCAGTACTTC; CDR3: CASSQGSGRATGEQYF
size: .; J: TRBJ1-1; D: .; V: TRBV5-1; DNA: TGCGCCAGCAGCTTGATGGGTTCTGGGAACACTGAAGCTTTCTTT; CDR3: CASSLMGSGNTEAFF
size: .; J: TRBJ2-3; D: .; V: TRBV28; DNA: TGTGCCAGCAGTGGAGTCGAGGGAACAGATACGCAGTATTTT; CDR3: CASSGVEGTDTQYF
size: .; J: TRBJ2-7; D: .; V: TRBV6-6; DNA: TGTGCCAGCTGCAGGGACGCCTCCTACGAGCAGTACTTC; CDR3: CASCRDASYEQYF
size: .; J: TRBJ2-7; D: TRBD1; V: TRBV4-1; DNA: TGCGCCAGCAGCCAAACCACTGGGGGACAGGGGATGGGCGAGCAGTACTTC; CDR3: CASSQTTGGQGMGEQYF
size: .; J: TRBJ2-3; D: TRBD2; V: TRBV5-1; DNA: TGCGCCAGCAGCTGGGGTAGCGGGAGTGGGTCAGATACGCAGTATTTT; CDR3: CASSWGSGSGSDTQYF
size: .; J: TRBJ2-3; D: TRBD2; V: TRBV10-3; DNA: TGTGCCACCACCCCGCGACTAGCGGGAGAGAGCACAGATACGCAGTATTTT; CDR3: CATTPRLAGESTDTQYF
size: .; J: TRBJ2-2; D: .; V: TRBV28; DNA: TGTGCCAGCAGTTTCTCGATGGGGGCCGGGGAGCTGTTTTTT; CDR3: CASSFSMGAGELFF
size: .; J: TRBJ2-7; D: TRBD2; V: TRBV7-9; DNA: TGTGCCAGCAGCTTAACTGGGACTAGCGGCCGCCGAGGAGAGCAGTACTTC; CDR3: CASSLTGTSGRRGEQYF
size: .; J: TRBJ2-1; D: .; V: TRBV9; DNA: TGTGCCAGCAGCGCCAAGGGGTCGAGCTCCTACAATGAGCAGTTCTTC; CDR3: CASSAKGSSSYNEQFF
size: .; J: TRBJ2-5; D: TRBD1; V: TRBV18; DNA: TGTGCCAGCTCACCTCTCCCGACAGGGCCTGGGGAGACCCAGTACTTC; CDR3: CASSPLPTGPGETQYF
size: once; J: TRBJ2-3; D: .; V: TRBV10-1; DNA: TGCGCCAGCAGTGAGCAGGGGCCAGATACGCAGTATTTT; CDR3: CASSEQGPDTQYF
size: .; J: TRBJ1-2; D: .; V: TRBV30; DNA: TGTGCCTGGAGTGTATCTAGTGGCTACACCTTC; CDR3: CAWSVSSGYTF
size: .; J: TRBJ2-1; D: .; V: TRBV20-1; DNA: TGCAGTGCTGATTGGCGAGAGCAGTTCTTC; CDR3: CSADWREQFF
size: .; J: TRBJ2-3; D: TRBD1; V: TRBV2; DNA: TGTGCCAGCACCTGGGACAGTGGGTCCACAGATACGCAGTATTTT; CDR3: CASTWDSGSTDTQYF
size: .; J: TRBJ2-7; D: .; V: TRBV28; DNA: TGTGCCAGCAGTAACCCAGTCCACGAGCAGTACTTC; CDR3: CASSNPVHEQYF
size: .; J: TRBJ2-2; D: .; V: TRBV9; DNA: TGTGCCAGCAGCCCGACGAGTTCATCCCTGAACACCGGGGAGCTGTTTTTT; CDR3: CASSPTSSSLNTGELFF
size: .; J: TRBJ2-7; D: .; V: TRBV6-5; DNA: TGTGCCAGCAGTCGGGTCCCGGGCTCCTACGAGCAGTACTTC; CDR3: CASSRVPGSYEQYF
size: .; J: TRBJ2-7; D: TRBD2; V: TRBV7-2; DNA: TGTGCCAGCAGCCCCGACGGGACTAGCGGATCCTACGAGCAGTACTTC; CDR3: CASSPDGTSGSYEQYF
size: .; J: TRBJ1-5; D: .; V: TRBV18; DNA: TGTGCCAGCTCACCATCCCGGGCGCGTCAGCCCCAGCATTTT; CDR3: CASSPSRARQPQHF
size: .; J: TRBJ2-1; D: .; V: TRBV19; DNA: TGTGCCAGTAGTATAGAGTGGGAGCAGTTCTTC; CDR3: CASSIEWEQFF
size: .; J: TRBJ1-2; D: .; V: TRBV9; DNA: TGTGCCAGCAGCGTGTCAGTAATAGCTAACTATGGCTACACCTTC; CDR3: CASSVSVIANYGYTF
size: .; J: TRBJ2-7; D: TRBD1; V: TRBV10-3; DNA: TGTGCCATCAGGGAGACAGGGGGCGACGAGCAGTACTTC; CDR3: CAIRETGGDEQYF
size: .; J: TRBJ1-2; D: .; V: TRBV6-6; DNA: TGTGCCAGCCGGAGGGACTATGGCTACACCTTC; CDR3: CASRRDYGYTF